This TCR beta chain was captured in a study of blood T cell repertoires in COVID-19. Overall study: The United States, Italy and Spain supplied acute and convalescent COVID-19 samples. T cells, B-cell-depleted T cells, or PBMCs provided the cDNA or gDNA that served as material.

V lost 3 bases, J lost 7 bases, and 10 bases lay in between. The CDR3 runs to 14 residues. Looked up from germline, CDR1 is ENHRY and CDR2 is SYGVKD. Seattle patients were enrolled during active infection and followed longitudinally. In the authors' methods: Nucleated cell number was recorded as an estimate derived from reference gene primer amplification. Clones were sequenced by immunoSEQ multiplex PCR, and TCRdb holds only the in-frame ones, with some missing. The D gene and trimming were derived from the DNA, and the V and J assignments and clone size from that table. This sample has 150,000 or so clones, with 75% to 85% found just once.

This TCR came from an older woman with COVID-19, enrolled during active disease. The specimen sequenced was peripheral blood. J is TRBJ1-6 and V is TRBV10-3; unclear D gene. CDR3 bases: TGTGCCATCAGTGAACTCTCTGAGAATTCACCCCTCCACTTT. This gives the protein CAISELSENSPLHF.